A selection of T cell receptor beta chains follows, all from one sample in a study of neurological immune-mediated disorders. TCRdb fed the 5' RACE reads into MiXCR, producing one record per CDR3 protein. The table records tens of thousands of distinct CDR3 sequences, 3.6% of them present only once. Sequenced: PBMCs. These TCRs come from a man in his thirties or forties with multiple sclerosis. Each CDR3 is given without its conserved first and last residue. Fields, in order: J gene, V gene, clone size, CDR3 protein. Size is omitted from some rows. Given values are once, few, many or a class for expanded clones.

TRBJ2-2	TRBV6-5	.	ASSYFPGELF
TRBJ1-2	TRBV29-1	many	SVERGQSQYYGYT
TRBJ2-1	TRBV5-1	many	ASREGTSGYNEQF
TRBJ2-1	TRBV7-6	many	ASSPTQLAGGYNEQF
TRBJ2-2	TRBV7-8	many	ASYPPPRAGELF
TRBJ2-7	TRBV5-5	many	ASSSSPGRTYEQY
TRBJ1-1	TRBV6-4	many	ASSADGNTEAF
TRBJ2-1	TRBV4-1	many	ASSSLDGKQF
TRBJ2-6	TRBV29-1	.	SADSGANVLT
TRBJ2-5	TRBV6-5	many	ASSYGSKETQY
TRBJ1-5	TRBV7-2	.	ASSFRVWGGNQPQN
TRBJ2-3	TRBV7-9	many	ASSSGTDLKSTDTQY